Listed below are T cell receptor beta chains from one sample, sequenced in a study of blood T cell repertoires in COVID-19. Only in-frame clones appear in the TCRdb table, and some are missing; sequencing was by immunoSEQ multiplex PCR. The sample lists 130,000 or so clones, around 89% seen once, with roughly a sixth in the top ten. The source material was peripheral blood. These receptor sequences come from a man aged 50 to 59 with active or convalescent COVID-19. Each CDR3 is given without its conserved first and last residue.

TRBV28 | ASSIPGLSGYGYT
TRBV12-3/TRBV12-4 | ASSPNWPEAF
TRBV7-2 | ASSTQRQGDFDEQF
TRBV29-1 | SVWWGLDTQY
TRBV30 | AWTGARTGELF
TRBV10-1 | ASSESTSGAANTGELF
TRBV6-5 | ASTTPGGGNEQF
TRBV3-1/TRBV3-2 | ASSQEAVSTDTQY
TRBV29-1 | SVDWPPSAGGNADEQF
TRBV5-1 | ASSLNAGGNEQY
TRBV20-1 | SASPPASGVTDTQY
TRBV5-6 | ASSLAEEKLF
TRBV15 | ATSREGGQGTEAF
TRBV11-2 | ASSPTGVEAF
TRBV24-1 | ATSDTQREAGAKNIQY
TRBV4-1 | ASSGTPSQPQH
TRBV11-2 | ASSLDWGGSTYEQY
TRBV18 | ASSPLGQVNPSGANVLT
TRBV19 | ASSIAGNQPQH
TRBV6-5 | ASRPGQGHNYGYT
TRBV2 | ASSATSGGADTQY
TRBV28 | ASSSGDSNQPQH
TRBV24-1 | ATSDLSLAHGYT
TRBV28 | ASSTPQGATEKLF
TRBV27 | ASSSTRDRTGELF
TRBV6-2/TRBV6-3 | ASSYDAGGSGELF
TRBV11-3 | ASSLGQGDEQF
TRBV2 | ARGAASSYEQY
TRBV7-8 | ASSLGPGTIY
TRBV18 | ASSPGGEGEQF
TRBV4-3 | ASSQDLAGPRQLF
TRBV5-6 | ASTTAPGGYGYT
TRBV3-1/TRBV3-2 | ASSKRPPHRGQTQY
TRBV19 | ASSVDRGPYEQY
TRBV29-1 | SVPNPGIKSQETQY
TRBV19 | ASSIPDSSRRGYT
TRBV12-5 | ASGKGQGPSTGNTIY
TRBV18 | ASSPLHRGNSPLH
TRBV5-1 | ASSLGALEQF
TRBV12-5 | ASGRNDRAEAF
TRBV7-2 | ASSPRDSSYEQY